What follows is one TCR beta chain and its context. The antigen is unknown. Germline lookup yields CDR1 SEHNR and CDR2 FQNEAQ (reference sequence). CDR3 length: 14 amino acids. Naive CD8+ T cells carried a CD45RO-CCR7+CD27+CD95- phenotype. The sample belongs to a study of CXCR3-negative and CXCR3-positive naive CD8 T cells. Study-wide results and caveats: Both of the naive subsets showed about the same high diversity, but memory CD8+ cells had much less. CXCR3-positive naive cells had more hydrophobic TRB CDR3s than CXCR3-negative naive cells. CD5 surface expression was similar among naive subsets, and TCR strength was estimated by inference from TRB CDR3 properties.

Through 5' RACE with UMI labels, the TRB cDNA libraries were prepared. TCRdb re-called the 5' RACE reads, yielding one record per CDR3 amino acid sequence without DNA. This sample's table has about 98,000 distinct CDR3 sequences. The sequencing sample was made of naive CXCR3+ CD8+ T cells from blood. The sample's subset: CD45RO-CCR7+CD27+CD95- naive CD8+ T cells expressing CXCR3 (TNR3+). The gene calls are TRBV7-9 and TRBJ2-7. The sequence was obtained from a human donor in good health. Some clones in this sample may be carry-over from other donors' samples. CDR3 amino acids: CAGSLGQRAYEQYF.